This T cell receptor (beta chain) was captured by sequencing in a study of T cells in Graves' hyperthyroidism and ophthalmopathy. Regions amplified from RNA transcripts were the TCR beta CDR3 regions. RT-PCR in the first round (using the HTBI primer set) targeted the TCR CDR3. TCRdb redid the calling of the multiplex PCR reads with MiXCR, one entry per CDR3 protein. Of under 300,000 distinct CDR3 sequences listed, about an eighth are singletons. This CDR3 is 14 amino acids long. Trimming pared 6 bases from V and 5 bases from J, leaving 17 bases between. From germline, CDR1 is MNHNS and CDR2 SASEGT. This clonotype turned up a few times.

This TCR derives from a woman in her twenties or thirties with Graves' hyperthyroidism that later progressed to Graves' ophthalmopathy. The chain recombines TRBV6-1 with TRBJ2-7; D may be TRBD2 (6 bases). Sequenced material: blood. For the CDR3, the DNA is TGTGCCAGCAGCCTCGATCTAGCGAACGACGAGCAGTACTTC. Translation: CASSLDLANDEQYF.